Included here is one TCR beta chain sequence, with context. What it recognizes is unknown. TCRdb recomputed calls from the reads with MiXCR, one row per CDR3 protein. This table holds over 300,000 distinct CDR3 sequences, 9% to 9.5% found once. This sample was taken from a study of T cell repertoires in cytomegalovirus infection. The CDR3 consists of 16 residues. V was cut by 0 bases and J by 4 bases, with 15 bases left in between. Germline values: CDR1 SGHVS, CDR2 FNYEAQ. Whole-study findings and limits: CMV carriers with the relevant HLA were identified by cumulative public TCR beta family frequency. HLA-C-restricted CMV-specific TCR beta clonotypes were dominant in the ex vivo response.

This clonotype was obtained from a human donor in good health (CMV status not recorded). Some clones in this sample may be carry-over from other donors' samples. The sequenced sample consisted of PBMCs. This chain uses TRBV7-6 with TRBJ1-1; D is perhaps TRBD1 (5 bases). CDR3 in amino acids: CASSLAFDSGVTEAFF. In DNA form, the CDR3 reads TGTGCCAGCAGCTTAGCTTTCGACAGCGGGGTCACTGAAGCTTTCTTT.